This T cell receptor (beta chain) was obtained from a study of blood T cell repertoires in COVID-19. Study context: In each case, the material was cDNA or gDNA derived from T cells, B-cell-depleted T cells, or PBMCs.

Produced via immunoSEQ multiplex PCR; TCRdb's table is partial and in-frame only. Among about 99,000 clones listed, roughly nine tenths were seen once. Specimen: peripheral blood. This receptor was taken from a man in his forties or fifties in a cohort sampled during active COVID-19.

CDR3 coding DNA: TGTGCCACCGGGACTAGCGGGCTATCGACCTACAATGAGCAGTTCTTC. It yields the protein CATGTSGLSTYNEQFF. The chain carries TRBV15 and TRBJ2-1; TRBD2 agrees at 12 bases. The junction had 7 bases not matched to a gene; V was cut back by 8 bases and J by 2 bases. The CDR3 is made up of 16 amino acids. Germline CDR1 and CDR2: LNHNV and YYDKDF (reference sequence).